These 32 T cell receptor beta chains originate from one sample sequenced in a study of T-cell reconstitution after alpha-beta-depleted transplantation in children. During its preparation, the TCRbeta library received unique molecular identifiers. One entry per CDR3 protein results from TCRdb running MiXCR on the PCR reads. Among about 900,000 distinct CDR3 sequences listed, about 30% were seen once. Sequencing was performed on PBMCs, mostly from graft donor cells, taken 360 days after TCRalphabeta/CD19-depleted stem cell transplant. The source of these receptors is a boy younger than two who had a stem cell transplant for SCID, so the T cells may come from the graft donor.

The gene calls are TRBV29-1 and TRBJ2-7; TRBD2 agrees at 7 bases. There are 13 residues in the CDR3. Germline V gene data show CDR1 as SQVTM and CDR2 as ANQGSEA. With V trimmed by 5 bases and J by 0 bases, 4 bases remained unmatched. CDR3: CSVSRGISYEQYF. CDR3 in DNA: TGCAGCGTTTCGCGGGGGATCTCCTACGAGCAGTACTTC.

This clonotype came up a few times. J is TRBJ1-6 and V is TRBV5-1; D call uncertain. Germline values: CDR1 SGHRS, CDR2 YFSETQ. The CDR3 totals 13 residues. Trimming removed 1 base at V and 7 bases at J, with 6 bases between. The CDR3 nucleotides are TGCGCCAGCAGCTTGTACGGGAATTCACCCCTCCACTTT. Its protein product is CASSLYGNSPLHF.

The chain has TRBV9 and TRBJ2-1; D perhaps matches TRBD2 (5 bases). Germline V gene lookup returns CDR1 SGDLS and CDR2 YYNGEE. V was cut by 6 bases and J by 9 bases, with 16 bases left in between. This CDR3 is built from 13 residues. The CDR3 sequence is CASTSVSGGEQFF. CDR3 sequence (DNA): TGTGCCAGCACCTCTGTAAGCGGTGGTGAGCAGTTCTTC.

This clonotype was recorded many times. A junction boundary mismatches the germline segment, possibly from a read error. The CDR3 DNA reads as TGTGCCAGCAGCTTACAAGAGACCCAGTACTTC. Its translation is CASSLQETQYF. This sequence joins TRBV5-1 and TRBJ2-5; D is unresolved. CDR3 length equals 11 residues. Germline lookup yields CDR1 SGHRS and CDR2 YFSETQ.

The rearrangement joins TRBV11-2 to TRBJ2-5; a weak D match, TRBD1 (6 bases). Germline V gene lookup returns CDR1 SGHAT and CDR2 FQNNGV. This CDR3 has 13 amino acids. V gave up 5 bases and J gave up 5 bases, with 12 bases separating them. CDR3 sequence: CASSPGTYETQYF. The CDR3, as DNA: TGTGCCAGCAGCCCGGGGACATACGAGACCCAGTACTTC.

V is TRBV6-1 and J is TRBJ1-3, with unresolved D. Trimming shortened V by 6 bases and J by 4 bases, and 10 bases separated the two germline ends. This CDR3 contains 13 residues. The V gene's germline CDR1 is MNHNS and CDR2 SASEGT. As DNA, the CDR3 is TGTGCCAGCAGACGGACGGAAGGAAACACCATATATTTT. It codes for CASRRTEGNTIYF.

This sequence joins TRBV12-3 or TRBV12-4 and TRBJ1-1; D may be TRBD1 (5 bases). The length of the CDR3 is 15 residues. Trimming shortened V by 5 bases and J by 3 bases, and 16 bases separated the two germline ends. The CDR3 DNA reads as TGTGCCAGCAGTCGGGGTGGTCCGGGGGACACTGAAGCTTTCTTT. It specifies CASSRGGPGDTEAFF.

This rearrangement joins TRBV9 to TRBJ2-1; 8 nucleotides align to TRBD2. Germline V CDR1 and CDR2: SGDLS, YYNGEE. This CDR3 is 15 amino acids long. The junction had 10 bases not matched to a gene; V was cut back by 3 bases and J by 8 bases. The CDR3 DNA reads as TGTGCCAGCAGCGGTGGCGGGGGGCCGGGTTATGAGCAGTTCTTC. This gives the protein CASSGGGGPGYEQFF.

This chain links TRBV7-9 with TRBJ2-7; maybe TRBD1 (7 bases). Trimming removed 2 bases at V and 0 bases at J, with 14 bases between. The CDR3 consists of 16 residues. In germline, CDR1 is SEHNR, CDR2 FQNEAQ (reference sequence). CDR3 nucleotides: TGTGCCAGCAGCTTACAGGGGGGCTGGAGCTCCTACGAGCAGTACTTC. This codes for CASSLQGGWSSYEQYF. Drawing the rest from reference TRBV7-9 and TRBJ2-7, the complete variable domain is DTGVSQNPRHKITKRGQNVTFRCDPISEHNRLYWYRQTLGQGPEFLTYFQNEAQLEKSRLLSDRFSAERPKGSFSTLEIQRTEQGDSAMYLCASSLQGGWSSYEQYFGPGTRLTVT.

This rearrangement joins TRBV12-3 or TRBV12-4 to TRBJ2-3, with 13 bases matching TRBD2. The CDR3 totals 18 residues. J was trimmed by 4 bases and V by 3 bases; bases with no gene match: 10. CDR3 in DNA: TGTGCCAGCAGTTTCTCCCCGACTAGCGGGGGGCGGGCAGATACGCAGTATTTT. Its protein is CASSFSPTSGGRADTQYF.

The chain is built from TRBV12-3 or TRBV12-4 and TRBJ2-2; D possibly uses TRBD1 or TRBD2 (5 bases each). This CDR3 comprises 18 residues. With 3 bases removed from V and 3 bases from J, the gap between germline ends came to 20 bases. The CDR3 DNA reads TGTGCCAGCAGTTTTGTCTTGGTGAGGGACCGATACACCGGGGAGCTGTTTTTT. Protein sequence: CASSFVLVRDRYTGELFF.

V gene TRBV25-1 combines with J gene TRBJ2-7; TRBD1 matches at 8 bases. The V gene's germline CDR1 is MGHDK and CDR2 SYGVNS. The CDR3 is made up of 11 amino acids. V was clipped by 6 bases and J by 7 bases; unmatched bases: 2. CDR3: CASRGTGEQYF. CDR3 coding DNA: TGTGCCAGCAGGGGGACAGGAGAGCAGTACTTC.

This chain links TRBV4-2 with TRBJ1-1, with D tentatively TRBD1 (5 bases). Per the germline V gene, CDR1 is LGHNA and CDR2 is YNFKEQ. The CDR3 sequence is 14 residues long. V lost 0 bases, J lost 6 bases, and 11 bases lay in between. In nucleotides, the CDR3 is TGTGCCAGCAGCCAAGAGAGCCAGGGACCTGAAGCTTTCTTT. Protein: CASSQESQGPEAFF.

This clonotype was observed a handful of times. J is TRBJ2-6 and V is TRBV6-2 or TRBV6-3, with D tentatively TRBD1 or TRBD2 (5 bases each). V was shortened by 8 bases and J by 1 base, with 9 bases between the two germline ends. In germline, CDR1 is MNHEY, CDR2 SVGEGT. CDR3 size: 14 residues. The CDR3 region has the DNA TGTGCCAGCTTTGGGGGATCTGGGGCCAACGTCCTGACTTTC. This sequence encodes CASFGGSGANVLTF.

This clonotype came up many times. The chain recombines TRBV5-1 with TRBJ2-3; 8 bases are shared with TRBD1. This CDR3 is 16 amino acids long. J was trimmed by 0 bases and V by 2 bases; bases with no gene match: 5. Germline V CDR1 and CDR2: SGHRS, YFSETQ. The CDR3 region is CASSFGDRLSTDTQYF. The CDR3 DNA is TGCGCCAGCAGCTTCGGGGACAGGCTGAGCACAGATACGCAGTATTTT.

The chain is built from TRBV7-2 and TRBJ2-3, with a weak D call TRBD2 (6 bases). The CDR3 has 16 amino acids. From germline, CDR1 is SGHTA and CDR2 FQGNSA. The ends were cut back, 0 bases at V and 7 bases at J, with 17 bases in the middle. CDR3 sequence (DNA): TGTGCCAGCAGCTTAGCTCGAAAAGCGGGCCCGCATACGCAGTATTTT. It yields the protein CASSLARKAGPHTQYF.

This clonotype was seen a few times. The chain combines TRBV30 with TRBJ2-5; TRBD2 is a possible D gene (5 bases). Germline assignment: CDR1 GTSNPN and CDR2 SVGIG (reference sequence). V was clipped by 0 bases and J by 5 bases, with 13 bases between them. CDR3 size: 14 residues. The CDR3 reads CAWSVRRRGETQYF. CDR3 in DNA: TGTGCCTGGAGTGTACGGCGGCGCGGGGAGACCCAGTACTTC.

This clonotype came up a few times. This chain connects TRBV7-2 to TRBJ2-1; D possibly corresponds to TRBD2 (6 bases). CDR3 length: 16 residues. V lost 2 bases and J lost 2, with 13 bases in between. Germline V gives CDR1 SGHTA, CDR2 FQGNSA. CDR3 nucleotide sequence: TGTGCCAGCAGCTTATGGGGGGACCCAACCTACAATGAGCAGTTCTTC. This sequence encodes CASSLWGDPTYNEQFF. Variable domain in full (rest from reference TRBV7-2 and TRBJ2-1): GAGVSQSPSNKVTEKGKDVELRCDPISGHTALYWYRQSLGQGLEFLIYFQGNSAPDKSGLPSDRFSAERTGGSVSTLTIQRTQQEDSAVYLCASSLWGDPTYNEQFFGPGTRLTVL.

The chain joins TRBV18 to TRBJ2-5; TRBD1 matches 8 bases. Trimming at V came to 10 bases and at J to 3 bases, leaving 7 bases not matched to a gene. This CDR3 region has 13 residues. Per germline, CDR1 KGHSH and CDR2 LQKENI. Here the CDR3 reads CATSQGAEETQYF. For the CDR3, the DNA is TGTGCCACCTCCCAGGGGGCGGAAGAGACCCAGTACTTC.

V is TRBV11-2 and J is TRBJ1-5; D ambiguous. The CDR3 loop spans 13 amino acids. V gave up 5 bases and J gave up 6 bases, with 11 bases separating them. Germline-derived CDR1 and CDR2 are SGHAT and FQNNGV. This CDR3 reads CASSPERGQPQHF. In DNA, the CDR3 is TGTGCCAGCAGCCCCGAGCGGGGTCAGCCCCAGCATTTT. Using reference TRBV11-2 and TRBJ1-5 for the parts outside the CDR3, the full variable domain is EAGVAQSPRYKIIEKRQSVAFWCNPISGHATLYWYQQILGQGPKLLIQFQNNGVVDDSQLPKDRFSAERLKGVDSTLKIQPAKLEDSAVYLCASSPERGQPQHFGDGTRLSIL.

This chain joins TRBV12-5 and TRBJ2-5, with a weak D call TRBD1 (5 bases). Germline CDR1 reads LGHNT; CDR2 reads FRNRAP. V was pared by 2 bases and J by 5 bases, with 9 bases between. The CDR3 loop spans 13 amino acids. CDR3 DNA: TGTGCTAGTGGTTTGCAGGGAACGGAGACCCAGTACTTC. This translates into CASGLQGTETQYF. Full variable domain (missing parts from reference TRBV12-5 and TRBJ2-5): DARVTQTPRHKVTEMGQEVTMRCQPILGHNTVFWYRQTMMQGLELLAYFRNRAPLDDSGMPKDRFSAEMPDATLATLKIQPSEPRDSAVYFCASGLQGTETQYFGPGTRLLVL.

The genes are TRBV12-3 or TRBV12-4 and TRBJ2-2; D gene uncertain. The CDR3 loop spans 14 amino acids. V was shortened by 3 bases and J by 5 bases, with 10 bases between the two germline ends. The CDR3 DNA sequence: TGTGCCAGCAGTTTGCGACAAATTACCGGGGAGCTGTTTTTT. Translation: CASSLRQITGELFF.

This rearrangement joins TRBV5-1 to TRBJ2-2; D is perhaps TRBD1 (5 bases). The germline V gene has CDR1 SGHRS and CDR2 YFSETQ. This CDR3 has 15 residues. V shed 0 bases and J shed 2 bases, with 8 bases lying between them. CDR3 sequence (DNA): TGCGCCAGCAGCTTGGTGGGGCGAAACACCGGGGAGCTGTTTTTT. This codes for CASSLVGRNTGELFF. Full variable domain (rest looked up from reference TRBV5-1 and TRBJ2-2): KAGVTQTPRYLIKTRGQQVTLSCSPISGHRSVSWYQQTPGQGLQFLFEYFSETQRNKGNFPGRFSGRQFSNSRSEMNVSTLELGDSALYLCASSLVGRNTGELFFGEGSRLTVL.

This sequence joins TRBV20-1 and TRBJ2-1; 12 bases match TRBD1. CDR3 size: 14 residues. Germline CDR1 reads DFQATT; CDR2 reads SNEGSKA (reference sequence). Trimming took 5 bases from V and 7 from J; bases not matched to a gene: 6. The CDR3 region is CSAGTGGGINEQFF. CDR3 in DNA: TGCAGTGCTGGGACAGGGGGCGGAATAAATGAGCAGTTCTTC.

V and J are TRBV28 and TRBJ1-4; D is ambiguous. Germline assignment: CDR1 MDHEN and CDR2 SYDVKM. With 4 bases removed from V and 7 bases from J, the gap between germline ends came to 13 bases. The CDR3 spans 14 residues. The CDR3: CASSSRFSGEKLFF. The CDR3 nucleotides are TGTGCCAGCAGTTCCAGGTTTTCTGGTGAAAAACTGTTTTTT.

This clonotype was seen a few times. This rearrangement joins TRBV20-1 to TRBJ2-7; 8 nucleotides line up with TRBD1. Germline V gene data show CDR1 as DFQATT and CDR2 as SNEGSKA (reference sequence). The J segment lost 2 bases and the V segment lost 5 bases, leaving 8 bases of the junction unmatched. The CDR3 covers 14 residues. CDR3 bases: TGCAGTGCTGGGGGGACAGGCAGTACCTACGAGCAGTACTTC. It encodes CSAGGTGSTYEQYF.

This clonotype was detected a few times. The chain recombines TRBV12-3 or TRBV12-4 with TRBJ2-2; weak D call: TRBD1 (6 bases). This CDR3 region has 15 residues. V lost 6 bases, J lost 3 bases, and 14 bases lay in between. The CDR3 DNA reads TGTGCCAGCAGATCGGGACAAGGCGACACCGGGGAGCTGTTTTTT. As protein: CASRSGQGDTGELFF.

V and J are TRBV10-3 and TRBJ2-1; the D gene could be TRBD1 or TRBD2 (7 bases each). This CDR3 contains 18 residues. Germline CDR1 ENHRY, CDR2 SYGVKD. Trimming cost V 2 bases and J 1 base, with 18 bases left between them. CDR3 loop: CAISENVGQGGSYNEQFF. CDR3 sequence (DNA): TGTGCCATCAGTGAGAATGTGGGCCAGGGGGGGTCCTACAATGAGCAGTTCTTC.

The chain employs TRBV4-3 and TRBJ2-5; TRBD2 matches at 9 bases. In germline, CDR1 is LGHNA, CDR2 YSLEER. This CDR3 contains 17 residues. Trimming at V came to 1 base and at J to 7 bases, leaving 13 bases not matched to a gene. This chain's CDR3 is CASSQGGSGGLRGTQYF. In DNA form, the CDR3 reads TGCGCCAGCAGCCAAGGAGGTAGCGGGGGCCTCCGGGGGACCCAGTACTTC.

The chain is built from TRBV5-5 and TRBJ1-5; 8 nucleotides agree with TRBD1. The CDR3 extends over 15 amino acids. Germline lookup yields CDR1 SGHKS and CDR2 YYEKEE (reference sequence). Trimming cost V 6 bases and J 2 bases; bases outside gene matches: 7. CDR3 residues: CASKTDRGGNQPQHF. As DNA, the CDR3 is TGTGCCAGCAAGACCGACAGGGGAGGCAATCAGCCCCAGCATTTT.

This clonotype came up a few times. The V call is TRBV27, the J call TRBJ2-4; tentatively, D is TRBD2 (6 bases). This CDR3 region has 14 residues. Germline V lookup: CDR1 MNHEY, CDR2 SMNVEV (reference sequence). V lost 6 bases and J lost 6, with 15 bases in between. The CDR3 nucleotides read TGTGCCAGCAGCCCCCCGGGACTCCTAAACATTCAGTACTTC. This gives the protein CASSPPGLLNIQYF.

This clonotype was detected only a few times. The CDR3 region has the DNA TGCAGTGCTAGGTCTACTAGCGGGGTCTCCTACGAGCAGTACTTC. Translation gives CSARSTSGVSYEQYF. This sequence joins TRBV20-1 and TRBJ2-7, with 10 nucleotides matching TRBD2. Germline V lookup: CDR1 DFQATT, CDR2 SNEGSKA (reference sequence). This CDR3 is built from 15 residues. J was trimmed by 0 bases and V by 3 bases; bases with no gene match: 5.